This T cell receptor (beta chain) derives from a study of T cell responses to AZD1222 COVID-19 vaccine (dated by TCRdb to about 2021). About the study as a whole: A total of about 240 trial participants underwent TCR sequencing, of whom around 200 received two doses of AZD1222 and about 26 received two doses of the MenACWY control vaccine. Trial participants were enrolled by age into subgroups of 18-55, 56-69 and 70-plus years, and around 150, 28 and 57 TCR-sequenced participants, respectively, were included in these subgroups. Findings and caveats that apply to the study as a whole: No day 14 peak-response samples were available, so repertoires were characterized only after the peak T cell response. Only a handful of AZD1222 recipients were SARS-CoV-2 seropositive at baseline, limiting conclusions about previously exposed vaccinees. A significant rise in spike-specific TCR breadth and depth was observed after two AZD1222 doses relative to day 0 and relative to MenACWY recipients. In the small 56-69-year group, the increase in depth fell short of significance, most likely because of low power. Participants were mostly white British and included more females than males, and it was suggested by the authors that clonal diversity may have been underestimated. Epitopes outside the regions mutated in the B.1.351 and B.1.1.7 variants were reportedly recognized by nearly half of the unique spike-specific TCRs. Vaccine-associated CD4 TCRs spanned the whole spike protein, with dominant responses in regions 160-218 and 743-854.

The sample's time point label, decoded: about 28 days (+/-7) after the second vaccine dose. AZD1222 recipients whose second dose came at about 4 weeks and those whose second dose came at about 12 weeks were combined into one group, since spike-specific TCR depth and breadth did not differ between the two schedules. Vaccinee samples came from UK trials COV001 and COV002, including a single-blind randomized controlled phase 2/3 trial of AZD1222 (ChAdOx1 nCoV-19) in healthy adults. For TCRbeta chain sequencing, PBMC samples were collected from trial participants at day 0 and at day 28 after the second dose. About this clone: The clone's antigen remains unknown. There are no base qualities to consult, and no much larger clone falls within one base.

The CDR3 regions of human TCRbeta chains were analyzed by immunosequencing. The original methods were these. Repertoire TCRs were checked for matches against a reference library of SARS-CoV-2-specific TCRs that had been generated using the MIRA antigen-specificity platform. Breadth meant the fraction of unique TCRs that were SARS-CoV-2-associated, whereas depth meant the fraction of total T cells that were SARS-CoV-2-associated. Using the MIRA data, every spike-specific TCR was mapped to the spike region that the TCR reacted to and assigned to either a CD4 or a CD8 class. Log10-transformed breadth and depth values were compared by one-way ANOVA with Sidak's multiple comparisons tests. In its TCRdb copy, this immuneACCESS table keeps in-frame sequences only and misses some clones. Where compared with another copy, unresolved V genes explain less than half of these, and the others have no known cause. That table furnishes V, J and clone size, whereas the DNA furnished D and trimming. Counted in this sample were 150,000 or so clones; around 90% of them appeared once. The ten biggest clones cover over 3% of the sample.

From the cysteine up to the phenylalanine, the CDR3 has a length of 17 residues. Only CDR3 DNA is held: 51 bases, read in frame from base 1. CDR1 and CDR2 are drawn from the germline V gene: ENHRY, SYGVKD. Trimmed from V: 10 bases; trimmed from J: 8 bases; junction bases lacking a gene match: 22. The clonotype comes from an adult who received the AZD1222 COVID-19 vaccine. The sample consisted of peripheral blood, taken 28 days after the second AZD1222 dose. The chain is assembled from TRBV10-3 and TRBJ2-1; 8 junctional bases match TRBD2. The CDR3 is CAKTGLGFGSHTHEQFF. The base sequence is TGTGCCAAAACGGGACTAGGCTTCGGATCACACACCCATGAGCAGTTCTTC.